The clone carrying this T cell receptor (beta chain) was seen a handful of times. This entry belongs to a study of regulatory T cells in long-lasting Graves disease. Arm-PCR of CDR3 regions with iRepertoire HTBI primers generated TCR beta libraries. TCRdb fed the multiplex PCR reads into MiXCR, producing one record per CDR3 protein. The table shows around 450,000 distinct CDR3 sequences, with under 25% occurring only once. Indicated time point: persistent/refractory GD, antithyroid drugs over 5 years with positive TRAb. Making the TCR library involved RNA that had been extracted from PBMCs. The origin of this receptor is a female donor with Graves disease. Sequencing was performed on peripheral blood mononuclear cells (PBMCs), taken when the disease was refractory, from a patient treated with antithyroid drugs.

The chain's CDR3 is CASSPQGNQETQYF. CDR3 DNA sequence: TGCGCCAGCAGCCCCCAGGGCAACCAAGAGACCCAGTACTTC. The rearrangement joins TRBV5-1 to TRBJ2-5; a weak D match, TRBD1 (5 bases). The CDR3 totals 14 residues. CDR1 SGHRS and CDR2 YFSETQ come from the germline V gene. V gave up 4 bases and J gave up 0 bases, with 10 bases separating them.